In this sample, the clone carrying this T cell receptor beta chain turned up once. The source of the sample is a study of blood T cell repertoires in COVID-19. Study background: From the United States, Italy and Spain came samples of acute and convalescent COVID-19.

The germline V gene encodes CDR1 MNHEY and CDR2 SVGAGI. Trimming at V came to 0 bases and at J to 7 bases, leaving 4 bases not matched to a gene. CDR3 length: 15 amino acids. Using immunoSEQ multiplex PCR, the repertoire was profiled, and TCRdb retains in-frame clones only, with some absent. The data hold approximately 200,000 clones, with 84% observed a single time. Recruitment covered under 25 US areas and drew participants whose ages spanned about 18 to 90 years. Donors were grouped by their self-reported clinical history. All recovered Cohort 3 donors got two negative PCRs, got clearance, or saw symptom resolution.

The sequenced sample consisted of PBMCs or T cells enriched from blood (not recorded which). The chain combines TRBV6-5 with TRBJ2-7; 12 bases match TRBD1. The sequence derives from a man in his fifties or sixties who had recovered from COVID-19. This chain's CDR3 is CASSYSGQGALEQYF. The CDR3 nucleotides read TGTGCCAGCAGTTACTCGGGACAGGGGGCGCTTGAGCAGTACTTC.